This TCR beta chain was sequenced in a study of T-cell reconstitution after alpha-beta-depleted transplantation in children. This clonotype was picked up one time. Using unique molecular identifiers, the investigators prepared the TCRbeta library. TCRdb used MiXCR to reprocess the PCR reads, holding one entry per CDR3 protein. The table has almost 400,000 distinct CDR3 sequences, around 20% seen once. This material consisted of PBMCs from the stem cell graft donor, taken from the stem cell graft. This receptor was identified in a human donor who donated a stem cell graft to a child with acute myeloid leukemia.

For the CDR3, the DNA is TGTGCCAGCAGTTTCCGGGACAGGGATCAGCCCCAGCATTTT. It translates to CASSFRDRDQPQHF. The V and J genes are TRBV12-3 or TRBV12-4 and TRBJ1-5; TRBD1 matches at 9 bases. The CDR3 loop spans 14 amino acids. Germline trimming cut 3 bases from V and 5 bases from J; bases unmatched to any gene: 2.